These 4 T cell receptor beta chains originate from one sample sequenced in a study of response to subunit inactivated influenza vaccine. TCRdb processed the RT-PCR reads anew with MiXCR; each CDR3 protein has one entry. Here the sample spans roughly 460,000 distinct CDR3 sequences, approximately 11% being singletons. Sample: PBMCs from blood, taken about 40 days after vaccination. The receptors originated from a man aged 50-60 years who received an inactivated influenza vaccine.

This CDR3 is CASGYWGLEQYF. The DNA of the CDR3 is TGTGCCAGCGGCTACTGGGGGCTCGAGCAGTACTTC. The rearrangement links TRBV3-1 to TRBJ2-7; maybe TRBD1 (6 bases). V was clipped by 8 bases and J by 6 bases, with 14 bases between them. CDR3 length equals 12 residues. Germline V gene sequence: CDR1 LGHDT, CDR2 YNNKEL (reference sequence).

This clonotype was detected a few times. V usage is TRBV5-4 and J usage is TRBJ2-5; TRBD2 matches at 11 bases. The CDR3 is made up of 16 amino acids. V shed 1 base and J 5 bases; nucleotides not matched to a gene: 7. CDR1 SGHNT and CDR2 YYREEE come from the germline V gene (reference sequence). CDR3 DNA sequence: TGTGCCAGCAGCTTGCCTACTAGCGGGGGTTGGGAGACCCAGTACTTC. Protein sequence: CASSLPTSGGWETQYF.

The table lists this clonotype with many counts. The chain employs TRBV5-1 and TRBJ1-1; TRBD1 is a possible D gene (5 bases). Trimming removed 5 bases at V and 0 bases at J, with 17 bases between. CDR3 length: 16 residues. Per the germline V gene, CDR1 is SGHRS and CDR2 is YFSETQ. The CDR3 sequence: CASRLVMGLVNTEAFF. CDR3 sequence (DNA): TGCGCCAGCAGACTGGTTATGGGACTCGTGAACACTGAAGCTTTCTTT.

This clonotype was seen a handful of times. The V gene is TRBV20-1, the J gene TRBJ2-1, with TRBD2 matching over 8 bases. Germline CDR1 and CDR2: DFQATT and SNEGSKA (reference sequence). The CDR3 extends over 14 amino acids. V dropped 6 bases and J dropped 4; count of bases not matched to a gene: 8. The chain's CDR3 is CSAQTSGSYNEQFF. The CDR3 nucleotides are TGCAGTGCCCAAACTAGCGGTTCTTACAATGAGCAGTTCTTC.